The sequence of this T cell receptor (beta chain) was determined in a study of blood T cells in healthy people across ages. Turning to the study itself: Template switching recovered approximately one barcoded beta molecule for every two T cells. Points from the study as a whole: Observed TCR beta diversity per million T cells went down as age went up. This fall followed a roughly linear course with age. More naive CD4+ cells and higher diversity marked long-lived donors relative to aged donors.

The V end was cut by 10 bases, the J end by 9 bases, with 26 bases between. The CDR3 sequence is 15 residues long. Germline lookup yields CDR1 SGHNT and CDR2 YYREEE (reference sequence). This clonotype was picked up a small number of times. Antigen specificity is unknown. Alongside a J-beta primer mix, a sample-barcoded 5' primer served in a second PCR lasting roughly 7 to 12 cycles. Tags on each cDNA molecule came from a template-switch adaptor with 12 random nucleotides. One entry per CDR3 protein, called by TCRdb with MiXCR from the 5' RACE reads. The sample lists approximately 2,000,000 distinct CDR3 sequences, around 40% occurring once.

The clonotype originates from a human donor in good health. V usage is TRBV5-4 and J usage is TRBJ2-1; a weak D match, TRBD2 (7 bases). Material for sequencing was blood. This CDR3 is CALSGGRSATVEQFF. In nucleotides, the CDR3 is TGTGCCCTTTCGGGGGGCCGATCGGCTACAGTTGAGCAGTTCTTC.